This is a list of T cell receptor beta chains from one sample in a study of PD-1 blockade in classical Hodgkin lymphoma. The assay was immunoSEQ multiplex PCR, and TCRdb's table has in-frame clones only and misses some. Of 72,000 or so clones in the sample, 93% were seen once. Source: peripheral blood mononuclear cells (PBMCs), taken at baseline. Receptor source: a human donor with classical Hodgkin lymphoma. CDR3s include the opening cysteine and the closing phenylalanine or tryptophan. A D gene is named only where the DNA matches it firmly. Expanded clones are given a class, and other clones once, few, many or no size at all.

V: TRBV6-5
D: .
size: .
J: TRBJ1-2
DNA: TGTGCCAGCAGTTACAAACAGGGCTATGGCTACACCTTC
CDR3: CASSYKQGYGYTF

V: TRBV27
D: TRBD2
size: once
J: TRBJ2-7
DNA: TGTGCCAGCAGCCCCGTTCTAGCGGGAGGGCCCAACTACGAGCAGTACTTC
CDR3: CASSPVLAGGPNYEQYF

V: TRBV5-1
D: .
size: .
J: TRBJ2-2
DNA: TGCGCCAGCAGCTTGGAAGGGTTTGGGGGCAGGGTATCGACGGTCACCGGGGAGCTGTTTTTT
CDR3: CASSLEGFGGRVSTVTGELFF

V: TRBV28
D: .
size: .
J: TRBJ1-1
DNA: TGTGCCAGCAGTTTATGGCGGATGAACACTGAAGCTTTCTTT
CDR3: CASSLWRMNTEAFF

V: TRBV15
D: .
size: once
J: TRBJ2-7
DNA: TGTGCCACCAGCAGAGATCGGGGTTCCTACGAGCAGTACTTC
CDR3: CATSRDRGSYEQYF

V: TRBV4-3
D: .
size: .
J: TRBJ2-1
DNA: TGCGCCAGCAGCCACGGGATTGGGGGCAGCGACAATGAGCAGTTCTTC
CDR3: CASSHGIGGSDNEQFF

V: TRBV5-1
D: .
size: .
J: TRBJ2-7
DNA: TGCGCCAGCAGCTCGAGAGACTTCTACGAGCAGTACTTC
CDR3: CASSSRDFYEQYF

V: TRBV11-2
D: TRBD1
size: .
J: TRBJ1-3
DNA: TGTGCCAGCAGCTTGGGGACAGGGTGGGGAAACACCATATATTTT
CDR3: CASSLGTGWGNTIYF

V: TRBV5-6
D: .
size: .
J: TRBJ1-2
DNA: TGTGCCAGCAGCTCATCCAGGGTCTATGGCTACACCTTC
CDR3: CASSSSRVYGYTF

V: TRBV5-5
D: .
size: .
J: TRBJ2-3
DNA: TGTGCCAGCAGCCCTCCAGGGAGGTGGACAGATACGCAGTATTTT
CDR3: CASSPPGRWTDTQYF

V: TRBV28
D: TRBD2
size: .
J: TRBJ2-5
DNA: TGTGCCAGCAGTTTATTCTGGCGGGAGGTGAAAGAGACCCAGTACTTC
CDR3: CASSLFWREVKETQYF

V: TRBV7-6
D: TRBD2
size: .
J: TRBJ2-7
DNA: TGTGCCAGCCGCAAAAACCCGGGAGGCTCCTACGAGCAGTACTTC
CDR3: CASRKNPGGSYEQYF

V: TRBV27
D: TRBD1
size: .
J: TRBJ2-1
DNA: TGTGCCAGCAGTTTCTTAGGACAGGGGAATGAGCAGTTCTTC
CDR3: CASSFLGQGNEQFF

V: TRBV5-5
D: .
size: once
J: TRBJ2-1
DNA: TGTGCCAGCAGCTTGTTAGCCGGATTGTTGGAGCAGTTCTTC
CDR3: CASSLLAGLLEQFF

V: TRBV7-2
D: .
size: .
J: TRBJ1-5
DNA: TGTGCCAGCAGCTTAGCGGGAAGGGGGAGTAAGCAGCCCCAGCATTTT
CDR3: CASSLAGRGSKQPQHF

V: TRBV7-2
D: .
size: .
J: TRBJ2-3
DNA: TGTGCCAGCAGCGGACCTACAGATACGCAGTATTTT
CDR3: CASSGPTDTQYF

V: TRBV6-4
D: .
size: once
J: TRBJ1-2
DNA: TGTGCCAGCAGTGACTCGTTCCAGGGTCGATATGGCTACACCTTC
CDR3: CASSDSFQGRYGYTF

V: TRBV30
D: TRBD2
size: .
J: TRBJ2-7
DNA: TGTGCCTGGAGTGTACTAGCGGGGACCTACGAGCAGTACTTC
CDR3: CAWSVLAGTYEQYF

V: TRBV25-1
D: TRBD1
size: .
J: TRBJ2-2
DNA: TGTGCCTCTCGTTCGGACAGGAGCACCGGGGAGCTGTTTTTT
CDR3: CASRSDRSTGELFF

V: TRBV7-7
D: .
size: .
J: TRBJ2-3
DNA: TGTGCCAGCAGCCCCCCCACTAGCATTGGCACAGATACGCAGTATTTT
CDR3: CASSPPTSIGTDTQYF

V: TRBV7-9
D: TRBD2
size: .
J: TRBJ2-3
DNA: TGTGCCAGCAGCCCCCCTGGGGGGGGATACACAGATACGCAGTATTTT
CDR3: CASSPPGGGYTDTQYF

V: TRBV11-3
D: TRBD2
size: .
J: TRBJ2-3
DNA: TGTGCCAGCAGCCCCCGTGGGACTAGCGGGGGGACAGATACGCAGTATTTT
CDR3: CASSPRGTSGGTDTQYF

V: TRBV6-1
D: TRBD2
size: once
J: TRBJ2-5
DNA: TGTGCCAGCAGTGAAATAGCGGGGGGGCCAGAGACCCAGTACTTC
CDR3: CASSEIAGGPETQYF

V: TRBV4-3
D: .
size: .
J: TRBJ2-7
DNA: TGCGCCAGCAGCCAAGATGTGGCGGGGTTCTCCTACGAGCAGTACTTC
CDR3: CASSQDVAGFSYEQYF

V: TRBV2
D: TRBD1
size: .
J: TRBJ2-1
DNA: TGTGCCAGCAGTGAAATGGGTGACGGTCTGGGAAAGACGGACAGGCAATACAATGAGCAGTTCTTC
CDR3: CASSEMGDGLGKTDRQYNEQFF

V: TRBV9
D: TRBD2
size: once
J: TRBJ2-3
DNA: TGTGCCAGCAGCACAGGGACTAGCGGGAGTTCAGATACGCAGTATTTT
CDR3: CASSTGTSGSSDTQYF